This T cell receptor (beta chain) came from a study of shared T cell receptors in the human thymus. Produced via immunoSEQ multiplex PCR; TCRdb's table is partial and in-frame only. The sample holds some 700,000 clones, 75% to 90% seen once. The CDR3 runs 17 residues. The V end lost 5 bases, the J end lost 3 bases, and 22 bases lay between the germline ends. CDR1 is SEHNR and CDR2 is FQNEAQ in the germline V gene (reference sequence). This sample was also put to use in a study of human thymus T cells. Per that paper: Healthy Finnish infants undergoing corrective surgery for congenital heart defects were the donors. Resections from corrective heart surgery provided thymus tissue. Repertoires from thymus and blood appeared to show biased V and J gene usage. Overlap was high between thymic repertoires from unrelated individuals, as reported in related research.

J is TRBJ1-2 and V is TRBV7-9, with D possibly matching TRBD1 (5 bases). The specimen was thymocytes. The sequence derives from a girl younger than two with a congenital heart defect. The CDR3 here is CASSPRQLLHKHYGYTF. In nucleotides, the CDR3 is TGTGCCAGCAGCCCACGACAGCTCCTACACAAGCACTATGGCTACACCTTC.